This T cell receptor beta chain was obtained from a study of chemoradiotherapy in HPV16-positive cancers. Study results and limitations: Non-HPV-specific T cells did not expand in tumors during treatment, whereas candidate HPV-specific clones and E7-related motifs did. In HPV16-positive patients, HPV-responsive T-cell expansion tracked better recurrence-free survival.

Samples were taken several times over chemoradiotherapy. Losses at the gene ends were 3 bases for V and 9 bases for J; bases not matched to a gene: 13. CDR1 is GTSNPN and CDR2 is SVGIG in the germline V gene (reference sequence). The CDR3 consists of 14 residues. TCRdb's table, derived via immunoSEQ multiplex PCR, lists solely in-frame clones and lacks some. Among 13,000 or so clones listed, about 85% were seen once. This clone showed up just once. What it binds is unknown. This TCR was recovered from a human donor with HPV-associated anogenital cancer. V usage is TRBV30 and J usage is TRBJ2-5, with TRBD1 matching 7 bases. Sequenced here: blood, sampled from a patient who underwent chemoradiotherapy. DNA of the CDR3: TGTGCCTGGAGAGCAGTGGGACAGTCCAGGGCCCAGTACTTC. This sequence encodes CAWRAVGQSRAQYF.